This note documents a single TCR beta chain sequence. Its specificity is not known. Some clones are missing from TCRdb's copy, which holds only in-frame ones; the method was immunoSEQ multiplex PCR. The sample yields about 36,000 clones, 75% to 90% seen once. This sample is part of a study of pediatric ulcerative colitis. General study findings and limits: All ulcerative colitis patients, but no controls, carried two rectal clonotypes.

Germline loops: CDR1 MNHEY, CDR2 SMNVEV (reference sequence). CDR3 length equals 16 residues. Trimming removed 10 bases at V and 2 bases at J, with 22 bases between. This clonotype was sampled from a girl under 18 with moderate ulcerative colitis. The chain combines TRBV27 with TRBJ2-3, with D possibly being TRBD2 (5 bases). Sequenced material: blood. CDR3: CATSPTGFIYTDTQYF. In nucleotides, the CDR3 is TGTGCCACCAGCCCCACGGGGTTTATTTACACAGATACGCAGTATTTT.